These T cell receptor beta chains were read from a single sample in a study of blood T cell repertoires in COVID-19. Data came from immunoSEQ multiplex PCR; TCRdb stores just in-frame clones and leaves some out. The sample has around 160,000 clones, 89% seen once. What was sequenced was peripheral blood. These receptors were taken from a man in his 60s with acute or convalescent COVID-19. CDR3s include the opening cysteine and the closing phenylalanine or tryptophan. A D gene is named only where the DNA matches it firmly. Size tells how often a clone was seen (once, few, many) or the class of an expanded clone, and some rows leave it out.

>TRBV7-2|NA|14|TRBJ1-2|TRBD1
CASSPDRGSYGYTF
TGTGCCAGCAGCCCCGACAGGGGTAGCTATGGCTACACCTTC
>TRBV11-3|few|13|TRBJ1-1|NA
CASSYTGNTEAFF
TGTGCCAGCAGCTATACAGGGAACACTGAAGCTTTCTTT
>TRBV3-1/TRBV3-2|NA|16|TRBJ1-4|NA
CASSQGWRVDNEKLFF
TGTGCCAGCAGCCAAGGCTGGAGGGTCGATAATGAAAAACTGTTTTTT
>TRBV10-3|NA|20|TRBJ2-4|TRBD2
CAISESLPSGGALAKNIQYF
TGTGCCATCAGTGAGTCATTACCTAGCGGGGGGGCCCTAGCCAAAAACATTCAGTACTTC
>TRBV6-5|NA|11|TRBJ1-2|NA
CASLRDYGYTF
TGTGCCAGCCTTAGAGACTATGGCTACACCTTC
>TRBV5-4|NA|17|TRBJ2-6|TRBD1
CASSTGTVPSGANVLTF
TGTGCCAGCAGTACCGGGACAGTACCCTCTGGGGCCAACGTCCTGACTTTC
>TRBV2|NA|15|TRBJ1-1|NA
CASSEETGFKFGTFF
TGTGCCAGCAGTGAAGAAACGGGCTTTAAATTCGGGACTTTCTTT
>TRBV19|NA|13|TRBJ1-5|NA
CASSIKRDQPQHF
TGTGCCAGTAGTATAAAGAGGGATCAGCCCCAGCATTTT
>TRBV24-1|NA|15|TRBJ1-2|NA
CATSDGYRGIHGYTF
TGTGCCACCAGTGATGGATATCGAGGTATCCATGGCTACACCTTC
>TRBV6-5|few|13|TRBJ2-2|NA
CASSYGSTGELFF
TGTGCCAGCAGTTACGGCAGCACCGGGGAGCTGTTTTTT
>TRBV25-1|NA|16|TRBJ2-5|TRBD1
CASSAPGQGSQETQYF
TGTGCCAGCAGTGCCCCGGGACAGGGGAGCCAAGAGACCCAGTACTTC
>TRBV7-2|NA|13|TRBJ2-5|TRBD2
CASREWTRETQYF
TGTGCCAGCAGGGAGTGGACTAGAGAGACCCAGTACTTC
>TRBV5-6|NA|15|TRBJ1-1|TRBD1
CASSQRGGWLTEAFF
TGTGCCAGCAGTCAAAGAGGGGGCTGGCTCACTGAAGCTTTCTTT
>TRBV7-9|NA|16|TRBJ1-1|NA
CASSRQPDRLNTEAFF
TGTGCCAGCAGTCGACAACCTGACAGGCTGAACACTGAAGCTTTCTTT
>TRBV5-5|NA|16|TRBJ1-5|TRBD1
CASSLRGQGNNQPQHF
TGTGCCAGCAGCCTCCGAGGACAGGGGAACAATCAGCCCCAGCATTTT
>TRBV3-1/TRBV3-2|NA|15|TRBJ2-1|NA
CASSPPRSSYNEQFF
TGTGCCAGCAGTCCCCCAAGGAGCTCCTACAATGAGCAGTTCTTC
>TRBV19|NA|13|TRBJ2-1|TRBD1
CASSTDRANEQFF
TGTGCCAGTAGTACGGACAGGGCCAATGAGCAGTTCTTC
>TRBV7-8|NA|16|TRBJ1-2|TRBD1
CASSSQAADRAYGYTF
TGTGCCAGCAGCTCCCAAGCTGCCGACAGGGCCTATGGCTACACCTTC
>TRBV7-2|once|17|TRBJ2-5|TRBD2
CASSLPLAGGPGETQYF
TGTGCCAGCAGCCTCCCCCTAGCGGGGGGGCCTGGGGAGACCCAGTACTTC
>TRBV29-1|once|16|TRBJ2-4|TRBD2
CSVISHGGVAKNIQYF
TGCAGCGTTATCAGTCATGGGGGGGTAGCCAAAAACATTCAGTACTTC